These 24 T cell receptor beta chains share one sample of origin, sequenced in a study of shared clonotypes between healthy human individuals. Method: immunoSEQ multiplex PCR; TCRdb's copy keeps in-frame clones and lacks some. This sample yields some 500,000 clones, of which approximately 95% are seen a single time; about 0.064% belongs to the top ten. Material: naive CD4+ T cells sorted from blood. Stated subset: CD45RA+ positively selected. The receptors here all came from a young woman in good health.

The chain uses TRBV28 and TRBJ1-4; 9 nucleotides match TRBD1. The CDR3 totals 15 residues. Losses at the gene ends were 2 bases for V and 7 bases for J; bases not matched to a gene: 5. The germline V gene has CDR1 MDHEN and CDR2 SYDVKM. The CDR3 coding sequence is TGTGCCAGCAGTTTACCGACAGGGGGAGGTGAAAAACTGTTTTTT. It is translated as CASSLPTGGGEKLFF.

The V gene is TRBV18, the J gene TRBJ2-2; TRBD1 agrees at 7 bases. Germline CDR1 and CDR2: KGHSH and LQKENI. The CDR3 contains 17 residues. Unmatched junction bases numbered 7, after V lost 3 bases and J lost 0 bases. The CDR3 is CASSPWDSYANTGELFF. The CDR3 DNA reads TGTGCCAGCTCACCTTGGGACAGCTACGCGAACACCGGGGAGCTGTTTTTT. Looking up the rest from reference TRBV18 and TRBJ2-2 gives the full variable domain: NAGVMQNPRHLVRRRGQEARLRCSPMKGHSHVYWYRQLPEEGLKFMVYLQKENIIDESGMPKERFSAEFPKEGPSILRIQQVVRGDSAAYFCASSPWDSYANTGELFFGEGSRLTVL.

V gene TRBV6-5 combines with J gene TRBJ1-2; TRBD1 matches at 8 bases. Unmatched junction bases numbered 8, after V lost 6 bases and J lost 2 bases. The length of the CDR3 is 15 residues. CDR1 MNHEY and CDR2 SVGAGI come from the germline V gene. The CDR3 DNA reads as TGTGCCAGCAGACTCCACAGGGGGTACAACTATGGCTACACCTTC. Translated: CASRLHRGYNYGYTF.

The V call is TRBV5-1, the J call TRBJ2-3; 9 bases align to TRBD2. From germline, CDR1 is SGHRS and CDR2 YFSETQ. V gave up 1 base and J gave up 5 bases; unmatched junction bases: 5. The CDR3 spans 15 residues. CDR3 sequence reads: CASSLLSGSQDTQYF. CDR3 nucleotide sequence: TGCGCCAGCAGCTTGCTTAGCGGGAGTCAAGATACGCAGTATTTT.

The chain combines TRBV5-8 with TRBJ1-5; weak D call: TRBD1 (5 bases). The CDR3 has 14 amino acids. Germline loops: CDR1 SGHTS, CDR2 YDEGEE. Trimming took off 2 bases at V and 4 bases at J, with 10 bases between the two ends. The CDR3 reads CASSFGHTNQPQHF. CDR3 sequence (DNA): TGTGCCAGCAGCTTCGGACATACGAATCAGCCCCAGCATTTT.

The chain recombines TRBV4-2 with TRBJ2-5, with TRBD2 matching 8 bases. V lost 1 base to trimming and J lost 5 bases; unmatched junction nucleotides: 9. This CDR3 region has 16 residues. Germline V gene data show CDR1 as LGHNA and CDR2 as YNFKEQ. The CDR3 DNA is TGTGCCAGCAGCCAAGTTCATGCGGGAGGACCGGAGACCCAGTACTTC. Its protein product is CASSQVHAGGPETQYF.

DNA for the CDR3: TGTGCCAGCAGCTTGAAAAACCGGGAGGGGTATGGGACCCAGTACTTC. It codes for CASSLKNREGYGTQYF. This chain joins TRBV5-6 and TRBJ2-5; 8 nucleotides match TRBD2. The junction had 12 bases not matched to a gene; V was cut back by 1 base and J by 7 bases. The length of the CDR3 is 16 residues. Germline CDR1 is SGHDT and CDR2 is YYEEEE.

This rearrangement joins TRBV2 to TRBJ1-1; no definite D call. Trimming took off 7 bases at V and 2 bases at J, with 5 bases between the two ends. The CDR3 sequence is 11 residues long. The V gene's germline CDR1 is SNHLY and CDR2 FYNNEI. DNA of the CDR3: TGTGCCAGCACGCGAAACACTGAAGCTTTCTTT. As protein: CASTRNTEAFF.

The chain recombines TRBV11-3 with TRBJ2-1; possibly TRBD2 for D (6 bases). CDR1 and CDR2 from the germline V gene are SGHNT and YENEEA. The CDR3 is 17 residues long. The germline V and J ends were trimmed by 2 bases and 0 bases, with 14 bases remaining between them. For the CDR3, the DNA is TGTGCCAGCAGCTTAACCGGGACTTCAGCCTCCTACAATGAGCAGTTCTTC. Protein: CASSLTGTSASYNEQFF. The full variable domain, in which reference TRBV11-3 and TRBJ2-1 provide the parts outside the CDR3, is EAGVVQSPRYKIIEKKQPVAFWCNPISGHNTLYWYLQNLGQGPELLIRYENEEAVDDSQLPKDRFSAERLKGVDSTLKIQPAELGDSAVYLCASSLTGTSASYNEQFFGPGTRLTVL.

This chain connects TRBV6-5 to TRBJ2-7; possibly TRBD1 or TRBD2 for D (5 bases each). The CDR3 runs to 14 residues. V was shortened by 6 bases and J by 5 bases, with 17 bases between the two germline ends. Per the germline V gene, CDR1 is MNHEY and CDR2 is SVGAGI. The CDR3 sequence: CASRAGRLGDEQYF. The CDR3 DNA is TGTGCCAGCAGGGCTGGCAGGTTGGGGGACGAGCAGTACTTC.

The chain employs TRBV27 and TRBJ2-3, with a weak D call TRBD2 (5 bases). Germline V gene data show CDR1 as MNHEY and CDR2 as SMNVEV (reference sequence). V gave up 7 bases and J gave up 2 bases, with 13 bases separating them. This CDR3 has 14 amino acids. The CDR3 reads CASMVAYHTDTQYF. The CDR3 bases are TGTGCCAGCATGGTAGCGTATCACACAGATACGCAGTATTTT.

The V call is TRBV6-5, the J call TRBJ1-4; no definite D call. The CDR3 loop spans 14 amino acids. Germline CDR1 reads MNHEY; CDR2 reads SVGAGI. V was shortened by 7 bases and J by 0 bases, with 9 bases between the two germline ends. CDR3 DNA: TGTGCCAGCAAGAGTGTCGCAACTAATGAAAAACTGTTTTTT. Residues: CASKSVATNEKLFF.

This rearrangement joins TRBV6-5 to TRBJ1-3; no reliable D call. The germline V gene has CDR1 MNHEY and CDR2 SVGAGI. This CDR3 comprises 16 residues. The germline V and J ends were trimmed by 0 bases and 4 bases, with 13 bases remaining between them. DNA of the CDR3: TGTGCCAGCAGTTACTCGAACCTGGCGGGCGGAAACACCATATATTTT. Translated, it gives CASSYSNLAGGNTIYF.

The V and J genes are TRBV28 and TRBJ1-1; D may be TRBD1 (6 bases). Germline V lookup: CDR1 MDHEN, CDR2 SYDVKM. Trimming stripped 10 bases from V and 0 bases from J, with 12 bases between. The CDR3 is 13 amino acids. The CDR3 loop is CATMDSLNTEAFF. In DNA, the CDR3 is TGTGCCACCATGGACAGTCTGAACACTGAAGCTTTCTTT.

The J gene is TRBJ2-2, the V gene TRBV4-1, with 7 nucleotides matching TRBD2. The length of the CDR3 is 17 residues. CDR1 and CDR2 (germline): MGHRA, YSYEKL. Unmatched junction bases numbered 12, after V lost 6 bases and J lost 2 bases. The CDR3 spells CASRSVESSGNTGELFF. The CDR3 bases are TGCGCCAGCAGATCTGTGGAATCTAGCGGCAACACCGGGGAGCTGTTTTTT.

The chain recombines TRBV14 with TRBJ2-3, with D tentatively TRBD2 (6 bases). Germline values: CDR1 SGHDN, CDR2 FVKESK. The CDR3 has 12 residues. CDR3 in DNA: TGTGCTCCCGCCGGGAGAACAGATACGCAGTATTTT. Amino acid sequence: CAPAGRTDTQYF.

This chain connects TRBV18 to TRBJ2-7, with D perhaps matching TRBD2 (5 bases). CDR3 length: 15 residues. Trimming left V 3 bases short and J 5 bases short, with 17 bases between. CDR1 and CDR2 from the germline V gene are KGHSH and LQKENI. CDR3 in DNA: TGTGCCAGCTCACCCGTAGAGAGGGTGTCGGACGAGCAGTACTTC. This codes for CASSPVERVSDEQYF.

J is TRBJ2-7 and V is TRBV6-6, with TRBD1 matching over 7 bases. The CDR3 totals 14 residues. Per the germline V gene, CDR1 is MNHNY and CDR2 is SVGAGI (reference sequence). Trimming took 5 bases from V and 3 from J; bases not matched to a gene: 7. The CDR3 spells CASSTGTVNYEQYF. The CDR3, as DNA: TGTGCCAGCAGTACCGGGACAGTAAACTACGAGCAGTACTTC.

Comment on this clone: Other DNA sequences in this sample translate to the same CDR3. The chain employs TRBV11-2 and TRBJ2-7; 8 positions match TRBD2. The CDR3 is 14 amino acids. Germline V gene data show CDR1 as SGHAT and CDR2 as FQNNGV. The ends lost 5 bases at V and 4 bases at J; junction bases unmatched: 7. The CDR3 DNA reads TGTGCCAGCAGCCCAACTAGCGGCTCATACGAGCAGTACTTC. Translation gives CASSPTSGSYEQYF.

This clone was observed a few times. The chain has TRBV18 and TRBJ1-5; 7 bases map to TRBD1. The length of the CDR3 is 16 residues. Germline V CDR1 and CDR2: KGHSH, LQKENI. V gave up 2 bases and J gave up 4 bases; unmatched junction bases: 8. The CDR3 coding sequence is TGTGCCAGCTCACCAGAGGGGGCAGGGGGTAATCAGCCCCAGCATTTT. It is translated as CASSPEGAGGNQPQHF.

V and J are TRBV27 and TRBJ2-7, with D tentatively TRBD2 (5 bases). Trimming shortened V by 5 bases and J by 3 bases, and 14 bases separated the two germline ends. The CDR3 is made up of 14 amino acids. CDR1 and CDR2 from the germline V gene are MNHEY and SMNVEV (reference sequence). CDR3 in DNA: TGTGCCAGCAGTGCTGAGGGTTTGATCTACGAGCAGTACTTC. This sequence encodes CASSAEGLIYEQYF.

This clone was seen only once. The V gene is TRBV21-1, the J gene TRBJ1-2. TRBV21-1 constitutes a pseudogene. The CDR3 consists of 13 residues. The CDR3 sequence is CASSKREGFGYTF. The CDR3 nucleotides read TGTGCCAGCAGCAAACGTGAAGGGTTTGGCTACACCTTC.

V and J are TRBV30 and TRBJ1-1; no firm D call. The V and J ends lost 4 bases and 0 bases respectively, with 9 bases between them. The CDR3 spans 13 residues. Germline assignment: CDR1 GTSNPN and CDR2 SVGIG (reference sequence). The CDR3 region is CAWNLGLNTEAFF. The CDR3 coding sequence is TGTGCCTGGAACCTGGGATTGAACACTGAAGCTTTCTTT.

The V gene is TRBV6-5, the J gene TRBJ1-5; 11 nucleotides align to TRBD1. J gave up 3 bases and V 6 bases, and 4 bases lay outside the gene matches. Germline values: CDR1 MNHEY, CDR2 SVGAGI. The CDR3 consists of 15 residues. CDR3 coding DNA: TGTGCCAGCAGGGGGACAGGGGGAAACAATCAGCCCCAGCATTTT. This encodes CASRGTGGNNQPQHF.